This TCR beta chain was identified during a study of shared clonotypes between healthy human individuals. This CDR3 is 17 amino acids long. The V and J ends lost 2 bases and 5 bases respectively, with 22 bases between them. Germline V gene data show CDR1 as SGHTA and CDR2 as FQGNSA. Deep level was the assay's run setting. Only in-frame clones appear in the TCRdb table, and some are missing; sequencing was by immunoSEQ multiplex PCR. The table lists around 620,000 clones, 95% of them singletons. In the naive CD8 group, cells lacked CD45RO and were positively selected for CCR7, so terminally differentiated effector memory CD45RA+ cells were left out.

The receptor's source is a woman aged 25-40 years in good health. Sequenced sample: naive CD8+ T cells sorted from blood. The rearrangement joins TRBV7-2 to TRBJ2-7; possibly TRBD1 or TRBD2 for D (5 bases each). Here the CDR3 DNA reads TGTGCCAGCAGCTTAAACATAGTAATCGGGACCCACCACGAGCAGTACTTC. This codes for CASSLNIVIGTHHEQYF. Combining the CDR3 with reference TRBV7-2 and TRBJ2-7 gives the whole variable domain GAGVSQSPSNKVTEKGKDVELRCDPISGHTALYWYRQSLGQGLEFLIYFQGNSAPDKSGLPSDRFSAERTGGSVSTLTIQRTQQEDSAVYLCASSLNIVIGTHHEQYFGPGTRLTVT.